These T cell receptor beta chains were read from a single sample in a study of PD-L1 blockade in urothelial cancer. Profiled with immunoSEQ multiplex PCR; TCRdb holds only in-frame clones, not every one. The sample carries tens of thousands of clones, roughly 84% recorded once. The sequenced sample was PBMCs, obtained around atezolizumab (anti-PD-L1) treatment. The receptors were gathered from a woman between 65 and 79 years old with urothelial cancer. Both conserved end residues are part of each CDR3. D genes are given only for firm matches. Only part of the rows carry a size: once, few, many, or a class if the clone is expanded.

>NA|TRBV5-4|NA|TRBJ1-5
TGTGCCAGCAGCTGGGAGGGTCAGCCCCAGCATTTT
CASSWEGQPQHF
>NA|TRBV6-4|NA|TRBJ1-5
TGTGCCAGCAGTGACTCGAAAGAAAACGGGGGGAGCAATCAGCCCCAGCATTTT
CASSDSKENGGSNQPQHF
>NA|TRBV27|once|TRBJ2-7
TGTGCCAGCAGTTTAGTGGGGGGAGGTTACGAGCAGTACTTC
CASSLVGGGYEQYF
>NA|TRBV4-2|NA|TRBJ2-5
TGTGCCAGCAGCCAGGTTGGGGGGACTGGAGAGACCCAGTACTTC
CASSQVGGTGETQYF
>TRBD2|TRBV4-2|NA|TRBJ2-3
TGTGCCAGCAGCCCCCAGGGGGCTAGCGGGGGGGTTGGTACGCAGTATTTT
CASSPQGASGGVGTQYF
>NA|TRBV27|once|TRBJ1-6
TGTGCCAGCAGTTTGTGGCAGGGGAATTCACCCCTCCACTTT
CASSLWQGNSPLHF
>TRBD1|TRBV6-5|NA|TRBJ1-4
TGTGCCAGCAGACGAGGACAGGGAACTGAAAAACTGTTTTTT
CASRRGQGTEKLFF
>NA|TRBV20-1|few|TRBJ1-1
TGCAGTGCTTCGGGGAGGAGGGCTTTCTTT
CSASGRRAFF
>TRBD1|TRBV5-6|NA|TRBJ1-4
TGTGCCTTTATGGGACAGGGATCAACTAATGAAAAACTGTTTTTT
CAFMGQGSTNEKLFF
>NA|TRBV7-9|NA|TRBJ1-2
TGTGCCAGCAGCTTAGGGACAGTATCTGGCTACACCTTC
CASSLGTVSGYTF
>NA|TRBV5-5|NA|TRBJ2-1
TGTGCCAGCAGCTTGACGGGATTTGAGCAGTTCTTC
CASSLTGFEQFF
>TRBD2|TRBV6-5|NA|TRBJ2-5
TGTGCCAGCGGGGCGGGAGGGCCGGGGGAGACCCAGTACTTC
CASGAGGPGETQYF
>TRBD1|TRBV6-5|once|TRBJ1-6
TGTGCCAGCAGCTCTTCAGGGGGAAGGTCACCCCTCCACTTT
CASSSSGGRSPLHF
>TRBD1|TRBV19|NA|TRBJ1-4
TGTGCCAGTAGAAGACAGGGGGGTGATGAAAAACTGTTTTTT
CASRRQGGDEKLFF
>NA|TRBV7-2|NA|TRBJ2-4
TGTGCCAGCAGCTCCGAGATAAGTTCCAAAAACATTCAGTACTTC
CASSSEISSKNIQYF
>NA|TRBV11-2|few|TRBJ2-3
TGTGCCAGCAGCTTACAGGGGATAAGCACAGATACGCAGTATTTT
CASSLQGISTDTQYF
>TRBD1|TRBV30|NA|TRBJ2-7
TGTGCCTGGAGGAACAGGGGGCGCTTATACGAGCAGTACTTC
CAWRNRGRLYEQYF
>NA|TRBV29-1|few|TRBJ2-2
TGCAGCGCTAAAGCGACAGGCAATACCGGGGAGCTGTTTTTT
CSAKATGNTGELFF
>NA|TRBV30|NA|TRBJ1-1
TGTGCCTGGGCTCTGGGGCCTTTTGAAGCTTTCTTT
CAWALGPFEAFF
>TRBD2|TRBV10-3|NA|TRBJ2-5
TGTGCCATCAGTGGGCCGACGGGGGGGGAAGAGACCCAGTACTTC
CAISGPTGGEETQYF
>TRBD2|TRBV9|few|TRBJ2-1
TGTGCCAGCAGCGTCGGACTAGCGGGGACCTACTTCAATGAGCAGTTCTTC
CASSVGLAGTYFNEQFF
>NA|TRBV18|NA|TRBJ1-3
TGTGCCAGCTCACCCAACGGGGGGGACACCATATATTTT
CASSPNGGDTIYF
>TRBD1|TRBV5-1|NA|TRBJ2-7
TGCGCCAGCAGCTTGGGCCGGGACAGGAAAGCCGAGCAGTACTTC
CASSLGRDRKAEQYF
>TRBD2|TRBV11-2|NA|TRBJ2-5
TGTGCCAGCAGCTTAGGGGGACTACTCGTGGAGACCCAGTACTTC
CASSLGGLLVETQYF
>NA|TRBV6-6|NA|TRBJ2-7
TGTGCCAGCAGCCCCGACAGTGCACCCTACGAGCAGTACTTC
CASSPDSAPYEQYF
>NA|TRBV5-1|few|TRBJ1-1
TGCGCCAGCAGCTTGGTGGCTCCGGGACTCCAGAACACTGAAGCTTTCTTT
CASSLVAPGLQNTEAFF
>TRBD1|TRBV18|NA|TRBJ2-5
TGTGCCAGCTCACCGGGACAGGGACAAGAGACCCAGTACTTC
CASSPGQGQETQYF
>NA|TRBV19|few|TRBJ2-2
TGTGCCAGTAGTTCGGGAGTGCCCACCGGGGAGCTGTTTTTT
CASSSGVPTGELFF
>NA|TRBV18|NA|TRBJ1-4
TGTGCCAGCTCACCACTATCCGCAACTAATGAAAAACTGTTTTTT
CASSPLSATNEKLFF
>NA|TRBV11-2|NA|TRBJ2-7
TGTGCCAGCAGCCATCCGTTGCCCTACGAGGAGCAGTACTTC
CASSHPLPYEEQYF
>TRBD1|TRBV6-5|NA|TRBJ1-4
TGTGCCAGCAGTTACTCGAACAGGGGGGGAGAAAAACTGTTTTTT
CASSYSNRGGEKLFF
>NA|TRBV28|NA|TRBJ1-5
TGTGCCAGCAGTTTAAGGGCGCAGGGCGTTCAGCCCCAGCATTTT
CASSLRAQGVQPQHF
>TRBD1|TRBV7-8|NA|TRBJ1-5
TGTGCCAGCAGAAGAGATGGGACAGGGGTCAATCAGCCCCAGCATTTT
CASRRDGTGVNQPQHF
>TRBD1|TRBV9|NA|TRBJ1-1
TGTGCCAGCAGGGACAACAGGGGCTGGGGGAACACTGAAGCTTTCTTT
CASRDNRGWGNTEAFF
>TRBD1|TRBV6-5|NA|TRBJ1-5
TGTGCCAGCAGTCACAGGGGGTACAATCAGCCCCAGCATTTT
CASSHRGYNQPQHF
>NA|TRBV10-3|NA|TRBJ2-7
TGTGCCATCAGTGGAGCGGCCGAGCAGTACTTC
CAISGAAEQYF
>NA|TRBV11-2|NA|TRBJ2-3
TGTGCCAGCAGCTCCTCTAGCACAGATACGCAGTATTTT
CASSSSSTDTQYF
>NA|TRBV5-4|NA|TRBJ1-1
TGTGCCAGCAGCCTGATGGGACATCCGAACACTGAAGCTTTCTTT
CASSLMGHPNTEAFF
>TRBD1|TRBV5-6|NA|TRBJ2-3
TGTGCCAGCAGCCTAGACAGGGACGTAACAGATACGCAGTATTTT
CASSLDRDVTDTQYF
>TRBD1|TRBV19|once|TRBJ1-1
TGTGCCAGTAGTTTTTCGGGACAGGCGAACACTGAAGCTTTCTTT
CASSFSGQANTEAFF
>TRBD2|TRBV5-1|NA|TRBJ2-1
TGCGCCAGCAGCTTGGGGACTAGCGAGGACAATGAGCAGTTCTTC
CASSLGTSEDNEQFF
>NA|TRBV9|NA|TRBJ1-2
TGTGCCAGCAGCACCCGGCCGGGGGTCGATGGCTATGGCTACACCTTC
CASSTRPGVDGYGYTF
>NA|TRBV6-5|once|TRBJ2-7
TGTGCCAGCAGTTTCTCCGACAGAACCTACGAGCAGTACTTC
CASSFSDRTYEQYF
>TRBD2|TRBV6-5|NA|TRBJ2-3
TGTGCCAGCAGTTACACGGCGGGGGGGCCGCAAGATACGCAGTATTTT
CASSYTAGGPQDTQYF
>NA|TRBV27|once|TRBJ1-3
TGTGCCAGTAAGGCACAGGCAAACTCTGGAAACACCATATATTTT
CASKAQANSGNTIYF
>TRBD2|TRBV5-1|once|TRBJ2-7
TGCGCCAGCAGCTTGGAGGGTAGCGGGGGCTCCTACGAGCAGTACTTC
CASSLEGSGGSYEQYF